This record looks at one TCR beta chain sequence and its context. Trimming took 2 bases from V and 8 from J, leaving 6 bases between them. Germline assignment: CDR1 SEHNR and CDR2 FQNEAQ (reference sequence). The CDR3 length is 11 residues. Time point denoted: pre-sensitization, week 0. Stated treatment: therapeutic diphenylcyclopropenone sensitization with weekly scalp DPC. The source of the sample is a study of human T cells and chemical hapten exposure. TCRdb ran MiXCR on the RACE reads and lists one entry per CDR3 protein. Of more than 250,000 distinct CDR3 sequences listed, 7.5% to 9% are singletons.

This chain uses TRBV7-9 with TRBJ1-1; D ambiguous. The material was whole blood, obtained in connection with sensitization to the hapten diphenylcyclopropenone (DPC). The receptor was isolated from a man aged 18-30 years with alopecia areata. Some clones in this sample may be carry-over from other donors' samples. CDR3 region: CASSLLGEAFF. The CDR3 DNA reads TGTGCCAGCAGCTTATTGGGGGAAGCTTTCTTT. Supplemented by reference TRBV7-9 and TRBJ1-1, the full variable domain reads DTGVSQNPRHKITKRGQNVTFRCDPISEHNRLYWYRQTLGQGPEFLTYFQNEAQLEKSRLLSDRFSAERPKGSFSTLEIQRTEQGDSAMYLCASSLLGEAFFGQGTRLTVV.